A single T cell receptor (beta chain) is shown here with its context. Only in-frame clones appear in the TCRdb table, and some are missing; sequencing was by immunoSEQ multiplex PCR. Of tens of thousands of clones detected, about 92% appear once; the ten largest clones hold more than 1.5%. The data originate from a study of control samples from healthy donors and cancer patients. The CDR3 length is 14 residues. Deletions cut 4 bases from V and 2 bases from J, with 10 bases between. CDR1 SGHDT and CDR2 YYEEEE come from the germline V gene. The clonotype was recovered from a man aged 35-49 years with colorectal cancer. This sequence joins TRBV5-6 and TRBJ1-5; TRBD1 is a possible D gene (6 bases). Sequencing input: PBMCs. The CDR3, as DNA: TGTGCCAGCAGCAACAGGGCGGGCAATCAGCCCCAGCATTTT. Translation: CASSNRAGNQPQHF.